Listed below are T cell receptor beta chains from one sample, sequenced in a study of a mutant IDH1 vaccine in newly diagnosed glioma. Their recognized antigens are unknown. The protocol was immunoSEQ multiplex PCR, while the TCRdb copy is restricted to in-frame clones and leaves out a portion. The table includes tens of thousands of clones, around 82% detected once. Sample: PBMCs, taken from a glioma patient whose treatment included an IDH1 peptide vaccine. The receptor source for this set is a man aged 18-30 years with glioma. Some clones in this sample may be carry-over from other donors' samples. CDR3s include the opening cysteine and the closing phenylalanine or tryptophan. The D gene is left open where the match is weak. Only some rows state a clone size, as once, few, many or a class for expanded clones.

V gene,D gene,J gene,clone size,CDR3 protein,CDR3 DNA
TRBV13,TRBD1,TRBJ1-1,.,CASSSDRDMNTEAFF,TGTGCCAGCAGCTCGGACAGGGACATGAACACTGAAGCTTTCTTT
TRBV19,TRBD1,TRBJ1-2,.,CASTRGRGYTF,TGTGCCAGTACCAGGGGGCGAGGCTACACCTTC
TRBV4-1,TRBD2,TRBJ2-2,.,CASSQDPWLTSENTGELFF,TGCGCCAGCAGCCAAGATCCTTGGCTCACTAGCGAGAACACCGGGGAGCTGTTTTTT
TRBV6-5,.,TRBJ1-1,.,CASSYRAYLNTEAFF,TGTGCCAGCAGTTACAGGGCATACTTGAACACTGAAGCTTTCTTT
TRBV18,TRBD1,TRBJ1-1,.,CASSQNLQSSSGTGASRAFF,TGTGCCAGCTCCCAGAATCTTCAATCCTCTTCCGGGACAGGGGCATCGCGAGCTTTCTTT
TRBV4-3,.,TRBJ1-5,.,CASSKDAGASNQPQHF,TGCGCCAGCAGCAAAGATGCCGGGGCGAGCAATCAGCCCCAGCATTTT
TRBV6-5,.,TRBJ1-1,large,CASSYGGEGTEAFF,TGTGCCAGCAGTTACGGGGGGGAGGGGACTGAAGCTTTCTTT
TRBV5-4,.,TRBJ2-5,.,CASSVGGETQYF,TGTGCCAGCAGCGTAGGGGGGGAGACCCAGTACTTC
TRBV6-1,.,TRBJ1-1,.,CASSEPGRVTEAFF,TGTGCCAGCAGTGAACCGGGCAGAGTCACTGAAGCTTTCTTT
TRBV18,.,TRBJ2-3,.,CASSPGTRSTDTQYF,TGTGCCAGCTCTCCCGGGACACGAAGCACAGATACGCAGTATTTT
TRBV2,TRBD2,TRBJ2-2,once,CASSDRPAGGGGELFF,TGTGCCAGCAGTGACCGCCCAGCGGGGGGTGGCGGGGAGCTGTTTTTT
TRBV19,.,TRBJ1-1,.,CASSIGPGLGGNTEAFF,TGTGCCAGTAGTATAGGCCCGGGGCTCGGGGGGAACACTGAAGCTTTCTTT
TRBV11-1,.,TRBJ2-7,.,CASSDPRSSYEQYF,TGTGCCAGCAGCGACCCCAGGAGCTCCTACGAGCAGTACTTC
TRBV7-9,TRBD1,TRBJ2-7,once,CASRGQGYEQYF,TGTGCCAGCAGGGGACAGGGTTACGAGCAGTACTTC
TRBV7-2,.,TRBJ1-5,.,CASSLAGGGNQPQHF,TGTGCCAGCAGCTTAGCGGGAGGGGGCAATCAGCCCCAGCATTTT
TRBV4-3,.,TRBJ1-6,once,CASSPERTGSPLHF,TGCGCCAGCAGCCCCGAAAGGACCGGGAGTCCCCTCCACTTT
TRBV4-3,TRBD2,TRBJ2-2,.,CASSQSGLAGDGGGELFF,TGCGCCAGCAGCCAATCCGGACTAGCGGGAGACGGTGGCGGGGAGCTGTTTTTT
TRBV4-3,TRBD1,TRBJ1-1,.,CASSPETGSNTEAFF,TGCGCCAGCAGCCCCGAGACAGGGTCGAACACTGAAGCTTTCTTT
TRBV6-5,.,TRBJ1-2,.,CASSYWIDNNYGYTF,TGTGCCAGCAGTTATTGGATAGATAATAACTATGGCTACACCTTC